The 16 T cell receptor beta chains reported below all come from one sample, sequenced in a study of read filtering for tumor transcriptome and immune sequencing. The library was built from around 0.4 ug RNA with molecular barcoded adaptors for alpha/delta and beta/gamma chains. TCRdb itself ran the reads through MiXCR, one entry per CDR3 protein. Of tens of thousands of distinct CDR3 sequences listed, over 11% are singletons. The sequencing sample was made of a population of CD138-negative cells sorted from bone marrow. These receptors were obtained from a donor aged 40 or over with multiple myeloma.

Ten or more counts support this clonotype. The CDR3 reads CASSPVAGAIMNTEAFF. CDR3 nucleotides: TGTGCCAGCTCACCAGTCGCAGGGGCGATTATGAACACTGAAGCTTTCTTT. The V call is TRBV18, the J call TRBJ1-1; D perhaps matches TRBD1 (6 bases). Germline values: CDR1 KGHSH, CDR2 LQKENI. The CDR3 runs 17 residues. V shed 2 bases and J shed 0 bases, with 16 bases lying between them.

This clonotype has ten or more counts. The CDR3 DNA follows: TGTGCCAGCAGTTACCTCCCGGGGTCGTCTGGGGCCAACGTCCTGACTTTC. It encodes CASSYLPGSSGANVLTF. The gene calls are TRBV6-5 and TRBJ2-6; D may be TRBD2 (5 bases). The V gene lost 2 bases and the J gene lost 1 base, with 12 bases spanning the gap. This CDR3 has 17 residues. Germline V gene sequence: CDR1 MNHEY, CDR2 SVGAGI.

This clonotype was seen at least ten times. The chain links TRBV20-1 to TRBJ2-1; TRBD2 matches at 7 bases. Trimming took 2 bases from V and 4 from J; bases not matched to a gene: 5. The germline V gene has CDR1 DFQATT and CDR2 SNEGSKA (reference sequence). The CDR3 has 14 amino acids. The CDR3 nucleotides are TGCAGTGCTAGAACCTGGGAGGGGTACAATGAGCAGTTCTTC. Amino acid sequence: CSARTWEGYNEQFF.

This clonotype occurred many times. The chain employs TRBV12-3 or TRBV12-4 and TRBJ2-3; 8 bases agree with TRBD2. This CDR3 spans 15 amino acids. With 2 bases clipped from V and 2 bases from J, the junction kept 3 bases outside the gene matches. Here the CDR3 DNA reads TGTGCCAGCAGTTTACGGGGGGGGGCCACAGATACGCAGTATTTT. Protein product: CASSLRGGATDTQYF.

This clonotype was counted ten times or more. V usage is TRBV6-5 and J usage is TRBJ2-3; 9 bases agree with TRBD2. Losses at the gene ends were 2 bases for V and 5 bases for J; bases not matched to a gene: 5. Germline V lookup: CDR1 MNHEY, CDR2 SVGAGI. There are 15 residues in the CDR3. CDR3 amino acids: CASSYGAGGRDTQYF. The CDR3 region has the DNA TGTGCCAGCAGTTACGGGGCGGGAGGGAGAGATACGCAGTATTTT.

Concerning this clonotype: The conserved closing phenylalanine or tryptophan is absent in this CDR3, likely reflecting a read error. It is unclear where the CDR3 begins or ends on the DNA, so no DNA is shown, and the CDR3 is as TCRdb lists it. The chain couples TRBV20-1 to TRBJ2-1; the D segment call TRBD2 is taken from the table without a DNA check. Per germline, CDR1 DFQATT and CDR2 SNEGSKA (reference sequence). The CDR3 spans 14 amino acids, including both terminal residues. This CDR3 reads CSAILAGGGNEQIC.

The sample holds many counts of this clonotype. The chain recombines TRBV2 with TRBJ1-5; perhaps TRBD1 as D (6 bases). CDR1 is SNHLY and CDR2 is FYNNEI in the germline V gene. Trimming pared 2 bases from V and 2 bases from J, leaving 10 bases between. There are 15 residues in the CDR3. CDR3 sequence reads: CASSESGGGNQPQHF. The CDR3 coding sequence is TGTGCCAGCAGTGAATCGGGGGGCGGCAATCAGCCCCAGCATTTT.

This clonotype was observed many times. The chain recombines TRBV7-9 with TRBJ2-5; D possibly matches TRBD1 or TRBD2 (5 bases each). Trimming cost V 1 base and J 6 bases, with 6 bases left between them. The germline gives CDR1 SEHNR, CDR2 FQNEAQ (reference sequence). The CDR3 length is 12 residues. CDR3 DNA sequence: TGTGCCAGCAGCTTAGGGGGGAAGACCCAGTACTTC. Translated: CASSLGGKTQYF.

The sample holds many counts of this clonotype. The chain is built from TRBV6-5 and TRBJ2-3, with TRBD2 identical over 11 bases. This CDR3 spans 16 amino acids. V was clipped by 5 bases and J by 1 base; unmatched bases: 5. The germline CDR1 and CDR2 sequences are MNHEY and SVGAGI. The CDR3 loop is CASSQQTSGGTDTQYF. The CDR3 DNA is TGTGCCAGCAGTCAACAGACTAGCGGGGGCACAGATACGCAGTATTTT.

This clonotype was seen ten or more times. The chain links TRBV18 to TRBJ2-7; 7 bases are shared with TRBD2. Germline CDR1 and CDR2: KGHSH and LQKENI. This CDR3 is 13 amino acids long. Trimming took 3 bases from V and 12 from J; bases not matched to a gene: 11. CDR3 DNA: TGTGCCAGCTCACCTAGCGGGCTCTCTCCCCCGTACTTC. It yields the protein CASSPSGLSPPYF. Based on the CDR3 plus reference TRBV18 and TRBJ2-7, the full variable domain is NAGVMQNPRHLVRRRGQEARLRCSPMKGHSHVYWYRQLPEEGLKFMVYLQKENIIDESGMPKERFSAEFPKEGPSILRIQQVVRGDSAAYFCASSPSGLSPPYFGPGTRLTVT.

The chain couples TRBV7-2 to TRBJ2-5; 9 positions match TRBD2. Looked up from germline, CDR1 is SGHTA and CDR2 is FQGNSA. After removal of 5 bases from V and 4 bases from J, the junction contained 11 bases not matched to a gene. CDR3 length equals 16 residues. DNA for the CDR3: TGTGCCAGCAGCCTGGTAAGCGGGAGGCAGAGAGAGACCCAGTACTTC. It translates to CASSLVSGRQRETQYF.

This clonotype was picked up many times. A much bigger clone sits one base away, suggesting this may be a read error. For the CDR3, the DNA is TGTGCCAGCACTGGGTTCAAGAGCTCCTACAATGGGCAGTTCTTC. It specifies CASTGFKSSYNGQFF. The gene calls are TRBV12-3 or TRBV12-4 and TRBJ2-1; no clear D. The CDR3 is 15 amino acids.

This clonotype was counted only a few times. This rearrangement joins TRBV6-4 to TRBJ2-1; 7 positions match TRBD1. Trimming cost V 3 bases and J 8 bases; bases outside gene matches: 4. The CDR3 loop spans 13 amino acids. CDR1 MRHNA and CDR2 SNTAGT come from the germline V gene. The CDR3 DNA reads TGTGCCAGCAGTGAGGAACAGGGGTATGAGCAGTTCTTC. This encodes CASSEEQGYEQFF.

This clonotype was recorded at least ten times. The chain combines TRBV7-2 with TRBJ2-3; TRBD2 matches at 10 bases. The germline CDR1 and CDR2 sequences are SGHTA and FQGNSA. This CDR3 spans 15 amino acids. V lost 2 bases and J lost 3; bases outside the gene matches: 2. This CDR3 reads CASSLSSGSTDTQYF. As DNA, the CDR3 is TGTGCCAGCAGCTTATCTAGCGGGAGTACAGATACGCAGTATTTT.

This clonotype was counted ten times or more. The rearrangement uses TRBV5-5 and TRBJ2-7; possibly TRBD2 for D (6 bases). Trimming took off 4 bases at V and 3 bases at J, with 14 bases between the two ends. This CDR3 comprises 14 residues. CDR1 is SGHKS and CDR2 is YYEKEE in the germline V gene (reference sequence). DNA of the CDR3: TGTGCCAGCAGCCAGGGACTTGCCTTCTACGAGCAGTACTTC. It codes for CASSQGLAFYEQYF.

This clonotype has ten or more counts. J is TRBJ2-1 and V is TRBV6-2 or TRBV6-3; 7 bases are shared with TRBD2. The CDR3 has 15 amino acids. The germline V gene encodes CDR1 MNHEY and CDR2 SVGEGT. The V segment lost 5 bases and the J segment 9 bases; nucleotides outside the gene matches: 13. The CDR3 region has the DNA TGTGCCAGCAGTCCCCTGACAGCGGGAATAGTTGAGCAGTTCTTC. Translating it yields CASSPLTAGIVEQFF.